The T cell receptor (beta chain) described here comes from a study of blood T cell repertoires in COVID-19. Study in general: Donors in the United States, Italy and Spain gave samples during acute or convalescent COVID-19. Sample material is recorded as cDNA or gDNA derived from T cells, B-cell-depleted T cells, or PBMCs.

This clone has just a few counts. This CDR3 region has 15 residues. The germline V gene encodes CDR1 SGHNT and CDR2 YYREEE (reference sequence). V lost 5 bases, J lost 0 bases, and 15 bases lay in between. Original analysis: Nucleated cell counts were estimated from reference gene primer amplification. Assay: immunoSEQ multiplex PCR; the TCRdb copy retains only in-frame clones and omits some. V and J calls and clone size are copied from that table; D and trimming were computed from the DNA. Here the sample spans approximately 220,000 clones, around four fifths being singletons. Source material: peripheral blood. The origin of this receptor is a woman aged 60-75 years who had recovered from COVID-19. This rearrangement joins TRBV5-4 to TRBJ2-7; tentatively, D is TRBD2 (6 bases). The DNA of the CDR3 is TGTGCCAGCAGTCCTGGTTTAGCGGTCTCCTACGAGCAGTACTTC. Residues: CASSPGLAVSYEQYF. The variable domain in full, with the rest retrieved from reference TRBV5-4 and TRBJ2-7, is ETGVTQSPTHLIKTRGQQVTLRCSSQSGHNTVSWYQQALGQGPQFIFQYYREEENGRGNFPPRFSGLQFPNYSSELNVNALELDDSALYLCASSPGLAVSYEQYFGPGTRLTVT.